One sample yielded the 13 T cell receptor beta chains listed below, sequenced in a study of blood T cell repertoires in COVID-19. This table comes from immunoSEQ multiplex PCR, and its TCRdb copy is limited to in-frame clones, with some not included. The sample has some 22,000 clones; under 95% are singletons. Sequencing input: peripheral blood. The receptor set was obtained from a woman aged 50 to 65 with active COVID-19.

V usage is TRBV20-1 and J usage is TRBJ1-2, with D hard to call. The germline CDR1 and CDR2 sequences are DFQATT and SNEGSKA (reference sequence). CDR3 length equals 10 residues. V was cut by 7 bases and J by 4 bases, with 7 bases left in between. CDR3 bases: TGCAGTGTTGGCGGCTATGGCTACACCTTC. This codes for CSVGGYGYTF.

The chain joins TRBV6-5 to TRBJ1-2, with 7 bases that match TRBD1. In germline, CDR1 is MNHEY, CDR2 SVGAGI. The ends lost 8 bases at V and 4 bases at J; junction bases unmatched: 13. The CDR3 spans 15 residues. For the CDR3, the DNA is TGTGCCAGCGCCCGACAGGGACAGCACAGCTATGGCTACACCTTC. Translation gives CASARQGQHSYGYTF.

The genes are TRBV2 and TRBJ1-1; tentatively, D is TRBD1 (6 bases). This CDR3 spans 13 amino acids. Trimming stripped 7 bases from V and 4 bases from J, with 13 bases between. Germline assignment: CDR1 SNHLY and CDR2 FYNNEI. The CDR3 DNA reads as TGTGCCAGCAAAGGTAGGGGGACCACTGAAGCTTTCTTT. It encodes CASKGRGTTEAFF.

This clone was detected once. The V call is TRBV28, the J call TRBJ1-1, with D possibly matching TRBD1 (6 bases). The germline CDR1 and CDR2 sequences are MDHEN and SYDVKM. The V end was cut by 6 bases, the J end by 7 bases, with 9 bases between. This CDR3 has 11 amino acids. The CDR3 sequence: CASRRGIEAFF. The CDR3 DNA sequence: TGTGCCAGCAGGAGGGGGATTGAAGCTTTCTTT.

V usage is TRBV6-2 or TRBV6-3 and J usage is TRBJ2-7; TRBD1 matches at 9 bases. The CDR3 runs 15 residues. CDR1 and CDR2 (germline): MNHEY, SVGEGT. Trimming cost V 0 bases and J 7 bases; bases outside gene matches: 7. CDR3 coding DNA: TGTGCCAGCAGTTACTCAAGGACAGGGGTTAGGGAGCAGTACGTC. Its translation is CASSYSRTGVREQYV.

The CDR3 DNA reads as TGTGCCAGCAGCCTCCCGGGGTTGAGAGAGACCCAGTACTTC. Its protein is CASSLPGLRETQYF. The chain has TRBV3-1 (or the pseudogene TRBV3-2) and TRBJ2-5, with D possibly TRBD2 on 5 matching bases. Germline V gene sequence: CDR1 LGHDT, CDR2 YNNKEL (reference sequence). The CDR3 has 14 amino acids. V lost 4 bases, J lost 4 bases, and 13 bases lay in between.

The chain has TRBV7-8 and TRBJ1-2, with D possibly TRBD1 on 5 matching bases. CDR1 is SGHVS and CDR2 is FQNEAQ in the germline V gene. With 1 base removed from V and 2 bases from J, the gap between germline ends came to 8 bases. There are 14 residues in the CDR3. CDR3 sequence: CASSLDRTNYGYTF. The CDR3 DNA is TGTGCCAGCAGCTTAGACAGGACAAACTATGGCTACACCTTC.

CDR3 sequence (DNA): TGTGCCAGCGAGAGGCGTAATGAAAAACTGTTTTTT. As protein: CASERRNEKLFF. The rearrangement links TRBV6-5 to TRBJ1-4, with D unclear. The CDR3 length is 12 residues. Germline assignment: CDR1 MNHEY and CDR2 SVGAGI. V dropped 8 bases and J dropped 4 bases, with 8 bases sitting between them.

CDR3 sequence: CASSLRNTGQGSYTF. The CDR3 DNA reads TGTGCCAGCAGCCTCAGGAACACTGGACAGGGAAGCTACACCTTC. This chain connects TRBV7-2 to TRBJ1-2; 8 bases map to TRBD1. V was pared by 5 bases and J by 9 bases, with 14 bases of the junction left unmatched. Per the germline V gene, CDR1 is SGHTA and CDR2 is FQGNSA. This CDR3 spans 15 amino acids.

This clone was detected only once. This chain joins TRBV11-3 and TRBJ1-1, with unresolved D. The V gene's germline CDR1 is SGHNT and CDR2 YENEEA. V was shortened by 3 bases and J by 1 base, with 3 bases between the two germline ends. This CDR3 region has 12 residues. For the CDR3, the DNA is TGTGCCAGCAGCTTCCAGAACACTGAAGCTTTCTTT. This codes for CASSFQNTEAFF.

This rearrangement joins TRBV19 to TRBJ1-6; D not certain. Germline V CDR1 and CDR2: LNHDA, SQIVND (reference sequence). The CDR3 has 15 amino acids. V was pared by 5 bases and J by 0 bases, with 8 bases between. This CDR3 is CASSLGSSYNSPLHF. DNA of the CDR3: TGTGCCAGTAGTCTGGGGAGCTCCTATAATTCACCCCTCCACTTT.

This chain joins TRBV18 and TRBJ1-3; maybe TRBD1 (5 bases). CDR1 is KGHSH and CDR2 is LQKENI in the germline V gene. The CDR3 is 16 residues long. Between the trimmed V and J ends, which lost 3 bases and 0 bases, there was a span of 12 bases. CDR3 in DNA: TGTGCCAGCTCACCTTTGGACACGAGCTCTGGAAACACCATATATTTT. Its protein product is CASSPLDTSSGNTIYF.

This CDR3 is CASSAGGSSYNEQFF. As DNA, the CDR3 is TGCGCCAGCAGCGCCGGGGGTAGCTCCTACAATGAGCAGTTCTTC. The chain combines TRBV5-1 with TRBJ2-1, with a weak D call TRBD2 (6 bases). From germline, CDR1 is SGHRS and CDR2 YFSETQ. This CDR3 contains 15 residues. V lost 4 bases and J lost 0, with 11 bases in between.